This T cell receptor beta chain comes out of a study of blood T cell repertoires in COVID-19. Generated by immunoSEQ multiplex PCR, the TCRdb table keeps only in-frame clones and is missing some. The data contain more than 50,000 clones, 83% of them singletons. Germline values: CDR1 SNHLY, CDR2 FYNNEI. The CDR3 has 13 amino acids. V lost 4 bases to trimming and J lost 8 bases, with 14 bases between them. The chain recombines TRBV2 with TRBJ1-2; maybe TRBD1 (5 bases). Material: peripheral blood. The sequence was collected from an older woman with acute or convalescent COVID-19. The CDR3 loop reads CASSGQGLRGYTF. The DNA of the CDR3 is TGTGCCAGCAGTGGCCAGGGTTTGAGAGGCTACACCTTC.